The clone carrying this TCR beta chain was observed a single time. The antigen is not known. Germline assignment: CDR1 DFQATT and CDR2 SNEGSKA (reference sequence). The CDR3 spans 14 residues. Trimming took off 3 bases at V and 0 bases at J, with 9 bases between the two ends. The sample comes from a study of T cell responses to AZD1222 COVID-19 vaccine. Whole-study results and caveats: Just a handful of AZD1222 recipients were seropositive at baseline. Spike-specific TCR breadth and depth went up after people got two AZD1222 doses. A mostly white British donor set with more females was recruited, and clonal diversity was possibly underestimated.

The protocol was immunoSEQ multiplex PCR, while the TCRdb copy is restricted to in-frame clones and leaves out a portion. This table has 150,000 or so clones, 90% to 95% appearing once. This rearrangement joins TRBV20-1 to TRBJ1-5; D remains ambiguous. Sequencing was performed on peripheral blood, taken on day 0 of AZD1222 vaccination. The TCR was taken from an adult in good health. The DNA for the CDR3 is TGCAGTGCTAGTAGAGCAGGTAGCAATCAGCCCCAGCATTTT. It specifies CSASRAGSNQPQHF.